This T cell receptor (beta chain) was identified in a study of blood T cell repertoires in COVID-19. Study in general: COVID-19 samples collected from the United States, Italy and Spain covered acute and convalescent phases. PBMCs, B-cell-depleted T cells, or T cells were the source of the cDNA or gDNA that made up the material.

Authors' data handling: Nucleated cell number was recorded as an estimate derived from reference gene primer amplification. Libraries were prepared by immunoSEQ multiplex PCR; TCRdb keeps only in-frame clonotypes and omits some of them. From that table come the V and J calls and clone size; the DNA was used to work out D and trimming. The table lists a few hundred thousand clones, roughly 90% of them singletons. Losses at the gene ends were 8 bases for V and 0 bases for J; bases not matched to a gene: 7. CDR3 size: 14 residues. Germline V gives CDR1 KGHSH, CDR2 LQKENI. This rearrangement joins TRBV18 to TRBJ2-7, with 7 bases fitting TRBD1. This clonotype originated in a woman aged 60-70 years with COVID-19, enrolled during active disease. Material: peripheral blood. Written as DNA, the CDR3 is TGTGCCAGCACCGGGACAGTGAGCTCCTACGAGCAGTACTTC. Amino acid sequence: CASTGTVSSYEQYF. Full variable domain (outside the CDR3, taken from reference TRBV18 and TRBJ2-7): NAGVMQNPRHLVRRRGQEARLRCSPMKGHSHVYWYRQLPEEGLKFMVYLQKENIIDESGMPKERFSAEFPKEGPSILRIQQVVRGDSAAYFCASTGTVSSYEQYFGPGTRLTVT.